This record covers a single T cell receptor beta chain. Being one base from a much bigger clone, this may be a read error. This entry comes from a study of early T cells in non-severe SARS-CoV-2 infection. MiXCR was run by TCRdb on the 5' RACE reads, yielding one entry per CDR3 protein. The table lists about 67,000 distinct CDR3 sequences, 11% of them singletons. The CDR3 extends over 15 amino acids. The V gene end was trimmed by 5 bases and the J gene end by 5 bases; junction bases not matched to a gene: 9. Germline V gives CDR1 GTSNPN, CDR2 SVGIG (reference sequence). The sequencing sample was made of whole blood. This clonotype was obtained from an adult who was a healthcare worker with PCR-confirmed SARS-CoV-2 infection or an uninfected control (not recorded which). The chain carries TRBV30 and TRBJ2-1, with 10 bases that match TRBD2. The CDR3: CAWDSGTSDHNEQFF. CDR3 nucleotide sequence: TGTGCCTGGGATTCCGGGACTAGCGATCACAATGAGCAGTTCTTC.